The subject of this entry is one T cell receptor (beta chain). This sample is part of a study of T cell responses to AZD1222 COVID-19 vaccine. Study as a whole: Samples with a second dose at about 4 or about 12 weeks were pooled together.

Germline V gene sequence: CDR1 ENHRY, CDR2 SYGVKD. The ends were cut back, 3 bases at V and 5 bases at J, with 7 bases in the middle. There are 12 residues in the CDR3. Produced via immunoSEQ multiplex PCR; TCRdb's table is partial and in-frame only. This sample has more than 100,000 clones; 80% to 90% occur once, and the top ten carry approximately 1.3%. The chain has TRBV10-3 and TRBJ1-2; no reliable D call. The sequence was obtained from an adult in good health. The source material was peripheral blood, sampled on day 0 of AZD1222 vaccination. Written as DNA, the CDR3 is TGTGCCATCAGTGATTTGGGTTATGGCTACACCTTC. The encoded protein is CAISDLGYGYTF.